This entry is about one T cell receptor (beta chain). V lost 2 bases and J 0 bases, leaving 14 bases between the germline ends. From germline, CDR1 is LNHDA and CDR2 SQIVND (reference sequence). The CDR3 has 17 amino acids. The repertoire was sequenced with immunoSEQ multiplex PCR; TCRdb's copy has only in-frame clones and lacks some. The sample yields roughly 160,000 clones, around nine tenths seen once. These data originate in a study of blood T cell repertoires in COVID-19. This sequence joins TRBV19 and TRBJ1-5, with a tentative D call TRBD1 (6 bases). This receptor was taken from a woman older than 75 with COVID-19, enrolled during active disease. Material for sequencing was peripheral blood. The CDR3 DNA reads TGTGCCAGTAGTATATGGGCAGGGGATTATAGCAATCAGCCCCAGCATTTT. Translation: CASSIWAGDYSNQPQHF.